This TCR beta chain was sequenced in a study of blood T cell repertoires in COVID-19 (dated by TCRdb to the early 2020s). For context, the study as a whole: The collaborator samples originated in the United States, Italy and Spain and spanned the acute and convalescent phases of COVID-19. The prospective study material was composed of cDNA or gDNA derived from T cells, B-cell-depleted T cells, or PBMCs. Deeply sampled blood TCRbeta repertoires from subjects exposed to, actively infected with, or recovered from COVID-19 were included in the dataset. The sample metadata nearly always contained a de-identified subject ID, COVID-19 status, age in years and sex. The repertoires were released in a freely available public database meant as a resource for research on the immune response to SARS-CoV-2. Where HLA class I and class II types were available, the types were taken from metadata supplied by the sample provider, not from assay-based typing. Samples were obtained from the ongoing ImmuneRACE study (first 160 participants) and from roughly 1,300 subjects provided by 6 global collaborators.

TCRbeta CDR3 regions were amplified from genomic DNA by means of the immunoSEQ Assay, a bias-controlled multiplex PCR. On the study's bioinformatics: The number of nucleated cells in each sample was estimated from the amplification of reference gene primers within the assay. To quantify the absolute abundance of each unique TCRbeta CDR3 rearrangement, sequence reads were collapsed and filtered. For each sample, productive Simpson clonality was calculated as the square root of Simpson's diversity index over productive rearrangements. Sourced from immuneACCESS, this table was stored by TCRdb with only in-frame sequences that have V and J called. A share of the clones is absent; for the studies checked, an unresolved V gene accounts for under half, and the remainder has no known explanation. Clone size and V and J calls were adopted from that table, with D and trimming inferred from the DNA. This sample holds about 160,000 clones; approximately 90% were observed only once. The ten largest clones take up 2% to 3% of the sample.

The collaborating institutions used their own protocols to collect whole blood in K2EDTA tubes. For TCRbeta analysis, collaborators shipped samples in one of three forms: frozen whole blood, isolated PBMCs, or DNA extracted from either of those sample types. What the research found in general, with its limitations: The quantity of clinical and demographic metadata differed by source and by participant and was supplied without curation.

In this sample, this clone turned up once. There is no known antigen for this receptor. A read error may account for a junction end that differs from germline. Taken from cysteine to phenylalanine, the CDR3 has 14 residues. The only DNA kept is the CDR3, 42 bases in frame from the first base. The germline V gene sets CDR1 to SGHDT and CDR2 to YYEEEE. This sequence originates from a man younger than 35 with acute or convalescent COVID-19. Sequenced sample: peripheral blood. The rearrangement combines TRBV5-6 with TRBJ2-7, with TRBD2 matching 7 junction bases. The DNA sequence follows: TGTGCCAGCAGCTCCAGCGGGGCCTCCGACGAGCAGTACTTC. Its protein is CASSSSGASDEQYF.